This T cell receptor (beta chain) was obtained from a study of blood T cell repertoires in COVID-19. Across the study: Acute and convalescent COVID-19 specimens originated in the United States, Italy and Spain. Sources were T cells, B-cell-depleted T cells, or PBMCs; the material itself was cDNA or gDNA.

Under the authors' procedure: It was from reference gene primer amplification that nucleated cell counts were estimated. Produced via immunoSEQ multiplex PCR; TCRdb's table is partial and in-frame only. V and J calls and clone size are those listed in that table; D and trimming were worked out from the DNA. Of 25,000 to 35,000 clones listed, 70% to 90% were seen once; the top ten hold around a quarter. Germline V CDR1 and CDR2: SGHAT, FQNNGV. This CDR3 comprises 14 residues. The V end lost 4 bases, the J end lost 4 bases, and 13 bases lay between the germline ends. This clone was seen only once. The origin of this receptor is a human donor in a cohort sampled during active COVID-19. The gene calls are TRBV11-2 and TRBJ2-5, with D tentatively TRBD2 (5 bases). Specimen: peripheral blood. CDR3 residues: CASSSGLRGETQYF. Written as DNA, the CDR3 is TGTGCCAGCAGCTCAGGACTCAGAGGAGAGACCCAGTACTTC. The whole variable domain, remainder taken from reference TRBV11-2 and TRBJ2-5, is EAGVAQSPRYKIIEKRQSVAFWCNPISGHATLYWYQQILGQGPKLLIQFQNNGVVDDSQLPKDRFSAERLKGVDSTLKIQPAKLEDSAVYLCASSSGLRGETQYFGPGTRLLVL.